This entry is about one T cell receptor (beta chain). Other DNA sequences of this sample code for an identical CDR3. The table came from immunoSEQ multiplex PCR; TCRdb's copy has only in-frame clones and leaves some out. The data contain approximately 740,000 clones, about 74% of them singletons. These data originate in a study of shared clonotypes between healthy human individuals. The CDR3 length is 16 residues. Per germline, CDR1 SGHRS and CDR2 YFSETQ. The J segment lost 1 base and the V segment lost 3 bases, leaving 3 bases of the junction unmatched. The sequenced sample was memory CD4+ T cells sorted from blood. Subset noted: CD45RA-negative fraction. The origin of this receptor is a woman between 25 and 40 years old in good health. The chain is built from TRBV5-1 and TRBJ2-3; 12 bases align to TRBD2. In DNA form, the CDR3 reads TGCGCCAGCAGCTCGACTAGCGGGAGCGGCACAGATACGCAGTATTTT. This encodes CASSSTSGSGTDTQYF.